This T cell receptor beta chain was captured by sequencing in a study of a mutant IDH1 vaccine in newly diagnosed glioma. For the study at large: Before enrollment, the patients had been treated with radiotherapy alone, temozolomide alone, or both together. Most of them had received both.

Comments on this clone: As yet, its antigen is unknown.

V lost 4 bases, J lost 8 bases, and 17 bases lay in between. The CDR3 contains 14 residues. Germline V gives CDR1 MNHNS, CDR2 SASEGT. The time point is: week 5, during vaccination. Mutant IDH1 20-mer peptide, at 300 ug, made up each vaccine dose, with topical imiquimod. The table came from immunoSEQ multiplex PCR; TCRdb's copy has only in-frame clones and leaves some out. The profile covers tens of thousands of clones, with more than 75% appearing a single time and 5.5% taken by the ten largest. This rearrangement joins TRBV6-1 to TRBJ1-2; no reliable D call. The TCR sequence derives from a man aged 40-49 years with glioma. The sequences come from PBMCs, collected from a glioma patient whose treatment included an IDH1 peptide vaccine. Written as DNA, the CDR3 is TGTGCCAGCAGTGTCAGCTCCGCAGCCGTGGGCTACACCTTC. Its translation: CASSVSSAAVGYTF.